This TCR beta chain was recovered during a study of blood T cell repertoires in COVID-19. For the study at large: Samples of COVID-19 (acute and convalescent) were obtained from the United States, Italy and Spain.

The CDR3 is 15 residues long. Germline-derived CDR1 and CDR2 are GTSNPN and SVGIG (reference sequence). Trimming pared 0 bases from V and 1 base from J, leaving 13 bases between. This clone has more than one count but fewer than ten. The protocol was immunoSEQ multiplex PCR, while the TCRdb copy is restricted to in-frame clones and leaves out a portion. The sample holds around 170,000 clones, around 67% seen once. This TCR was sampled from an elderly woman with acute or convalescent COVID-19. This chain connects TRBV30 to TRBJ2-7; tentative D call: TRBD2 (6 bases). Sequenced: peripheral blood. The CDR3 spells CAWSVGGPRSYEQYF. CDR3 DNA: TGTGCCTGGAGTGTCGGGGGACCCAGGTCCTACGAGCAGTACTTC. Drawing the rest from reference TRBV30 and TRBJ2-7, the complete variable domain is SQTIHQWPATLVQPVGSPLSLECTVEGTSNPNLYWYRQAAGRGLQLLFYSVGIGQISSEVPQNLSASRPQDRQFILSSKKLLLSDSGFYLCAWSVGGPRSYEQYFGPGTRLTVT.